A selection of T cell receptor beta chains follows, all from one sample in a study of CD8+ T cells in alopecia areata. Some clones are missing from TCRdb's copy, which holds only in-frame ones; the method was immunoSEQ multiplex PCR. The profile shows 170,000 or so clones, 58% of them singletons. The sample consisted of CD8+ T cells sorted from blood, taken at week 24, from a patient treated with tofacitinib. The receptors were gathered from a human donor with alopecia areata. The CDR3 runs from the conserved cysteine through the conserved F or W. Fields, in order: J gene, D gene, V gene, clone size, CDR3 protein, CDR3 DNA. A D gene is named only where the DNA matches it firmly. Clone size is given for some rows only: seen once, a few or many times, or a class if the clone is expanded.

TRBJ2-3,TRBD2,TRBV30,-,CATSGTRTDTQYF,TGTGCCACCTCCGGGACTAGGACAGATACGCAGTATTTT
TRBJ2-7,-,TRBV2,-,CASSDQDTYEQYF,TGTGCCAGCAGTGATCAGGACACCTACGAGCAGTACTTC
TRBJ2-5,-,TRBV6-5,-,CASNQRGSGETQYF,TGTGCCAGCAACCAAAGGGGAAGTGGAGAGACCCAGTACTTC
TRBJ2-3,-,TRBV5-1,-,CASSLVVRRGTDNLRTDTQYF,TGCGCCAGCAGCTTGGTTGTGCGTCGGGGCACGGATAACCTGCGTACAGATACGCAGTATTTT
TRBJ2-1,TRBD2,TRBV6-6,once,CASRPVAGGRYNEQFF,TGTGCCAGCAGACCTGTAGCGGGGGGAAGATACAATGAGCAGTTCTTC
TRBJ2-2,-,TRBV30,few,CAWTGEGTGELFF,TGTGCCTGGACAGGGGAGGGTACCGGGGAGCTGTTTTTT
TRBJ2-3,TRBD2,TRBV4-1,few,CASSPGPPGTSGTDTQYF,TGCGCCAGCAGCCCAGGACCCCCCGGGACTAGCGGCACAGATACGCAGTATTTT
TRBJ1-2,-,TRBV6-1,-,CASSEYREGGYTF,TGTGCCAGCAGTGAATACAGGGAAGGTGGCTACACCTTC
TRBJ2-3,-,TRBV13,-,CASSQGSDTQYF,TGTGCCAGCAGTCAAGGATCGGATACGCAGTATTTT
TRBJ2-2,TRBD1,TRBV30,-,CAWSSGTGFANTGELFF,TGTGCCTGGAGTTCCGGGACAGGGTTCGCGAACACCGGGGAGCTGTTTTTT
TRBJ2-5,-,TRBV7-8,few,CASSFLAGQETQYF,TGTGCCAGCAGTTTTCTTGCAGGGCAAGAGACCCAGTACTTC
TRBJ1-1,-,TRBV15,-,CATSRAGVNTEAFF,TGTGCCACCAGCAGAGCAGGGGTGAACACTGAAGCTTTCTTT
TRBJ2-5,-,TRBV7-9,many,CASSTAGMGETQYF,TGTGCCAGCAGCACAGCCGGGATGGGAGAGACCCAGTACTTC
TRBJ2-5,TRBD2,TRBV9,-,CASSGAGVQETQYF,TGTGCCAGCAGCGGAGCGGGGGTGCAAGAGACCCAGTACTTC
TRBJ1-6,-,TRBV27,-,CASNRAPNSPLHF,TGTGCCAGCAACCGGGCTCCTAATTCACCCCTCCACTTT
TRBJ2-2,-,TRBV2,-,CASRGLSGELFF,TGTGCCAGCAGGGGCCTATCCGGGGAGCTGTTTTTT
TRBJ1-1,TRBD1,TRBV7-9,few,CASTRTGGAFF,TGTGCCAGCACCAGGACAGGGGGAGCTTTCTTT
TRBJ2-2,-,TRBV13,few,CASSHRTDNTGELFF,TGTGCCAGCAGCCACCGGACAGATAACACCGGGGAGCTGTTTTTT
TRBJ2-7,TRBD1,TRBV5-1,-,CASSLGGTGSRYEQYF,TGCGCCAGCAGCTTGGGGGGGACAGGATCACGGTACGAGCAGTACTTC
TRBJ2-1,-,TRBV13,-,CASTLTRGGEQFF,TGTGCCAGCACTCTTACTAGGGGGGGTGAGCAGTTCTTC
TRBJ2-5,TRBD2,TRBV27,-,CASSGAGVRETQYF,TGTGCCAGCAGTGGTGCGGGGGTCCGTGAGACCCAGTACTTC
TRBJ2-1,-,TRBV5-1,-,CASSLQDSYNEQFF,TGCGCCAGCAGCTTACAGGACAGCTACAATGAGCAGTTCTTC
TRBJ2-1,TRBD1,TRBV9,-,CASSPRAGTGAGGEQFF,TGTGCCAGCAGCCCCAGAGCCGGGACAGGGGCGGGCGGTGAGCAGTTCTTC
TRBJ1-2,-,TRBV2,-,CASIPKMGILDGYTF,TGTGCCAGCATCCCAAAAATGGGGATTCTGGATGGCTACACCTTC
TRBJ2-3,-,TRBV5-1,-,CASRDGGTDTQYF,TGCGCCAGCAGAGACGGGGGCACAGATACGCAGTATTTT
TRBJ1-1,-,TRBV7-3,-,CASSPGGDTEAFF,TGTGCCAGCAGCCCGGGAGGGGACACTGAAGCTTTCTTT
TRBJ2-1,-,TRBV2,few,CATKTLDAAHNEQFF,TGTGCCACCAAGACTCTTGATGCAGCACACAATGAGCAGTTCTTC
TRBJ1-1,-,TRBV7-9,few,CATRATAAFF,TGTGCCACACGGGCCACCGCAGCTTTCTTT
TRBJ2-1,-,TRBV7-9,few,CASSLVRGQFF,TGTGCCAGCAGCTTAGTACGGGGGCAGTTCTTC
TRBJ1-2,-,TRBV2,-,CASSESWDANYGYTF,TGTGCCAGCAGTGAATCGTGGGACGCCAACTATGGCTACACCTTC
TRBJ2-7,TRBD1,TRBV27,-,CASRRGGGQGSHEQYF,TGTGCCAGCAGACGAGGGGGGGGACAGGGCTCCCACGAGCAGTACTTC
TRBJ2-3,TRBD2,TRBV27,-,CASSLGLAGGLVDTQYF,TGTGCCAGCAGTTTGGGACTAGCGGGGGGGCTTGTAGATACGCAGTATTTT
TRBJ2-5,-,TRBV11-3,-,CASSLPNQETQYF,TGTGCCAGCAGCTTACCCAACCAAGAGACCCAGTACTTC
TRBJ2-1,-,TRBV4-2,-,CASSHTGWNEQFF,TGTGCCAGCAGCCATACTGGGTGGAATGAGCAGTTCTTC
TRBJ1-5,TRBD1,TRBV5-6,few,CASSWGTGGNQPQHF,TGTGCCAGCAGCTGGGGGACAGGGGGGAATCAGCCCCAGCATTTT
TRBJ2-2,-,TRBV4-1,few,CASSQVSGGGELFF,TGCGCCAGCAGCCAAGTATCGGGTGGCGGGGAGCTGTTTTTT
TRBJ2-2,-,TRBV15,-,CATSSNPTNVNTGELFF,TGTGCCACCAGCAGTAATCCCACCAACGTAAACACCGGGGAGCTGTTTTTT
TRBJ2-5,-,TRBV30,-,CAWSRVTQETQYF,TGTGCCTGGAGTAGGGTGACGCAAGAGACCCAGTACTTC
TRBJ1-1,-,TRBV30,-,CAWSYFIGRNTEAFF,TGTGCCTGGAGTTATTTTATCGGTCGGAACACTGAAGCTTTCTTT
TRBJ2-7,-,TRBV6-1,-,CASRGSYEQYF,TGTGCCAGTCGGGGGTCCTACGAGCAGTACTTC
TRBJ1-2,-,TRBV23-1,few,CASIPFLQVNYGYTF,TGCGCCAGCATCCCTTTCCTACAGGTTAACTATGGCTACACCTTC
TRBJ2-7,-,TRBV2,once,CASNLVYEQYF,TGTGCCAGCAATTTGGTGTACGAGCAGTACTTC
TRBJ2-1,-,TRBV4-1,-,CASSQSIGEQFF,TGCGCCAGCAGCCAATCTATCGGTGAGCAGTTCTTC
TRBJ1-2,TRBD1,TRBV5-6,-,CASSFPTGGGGGYTF,TGTGCCAGCAGCTTCCCGACAGGGGGCGGTGGTGGCTACACCTTC
TRBJ2-1,TRBD1,TRBV5-6,-,CASSPRTGADEQFF,TGTGCCAGCAGCCCTCGGACAGGGGCGGATGAGCAGTTCTTC
TRBJ2-7,-,TRBV4-1,-,CASSQEIRGLGSEQYF,TGCGCCAGCAGCCAAGAGATCCGGGGGCTCGGCAGCGAGCAGTACTTC
TRBJ1-4,-,TRBV27,-,CASSQGTTNEKLFF,TGTGCCAGCTCTCAGGGCACAACTAATGAAAAACTGTTTTTT
TRBJ2-5,-,TRBV4-2,-,CASSRGTTGPQETQYF,TGTGCCAGCAGCCGCGGCACTACAGGGCCCCAAGAGACCCAGTACTTC
TRBJ1-1,-,TRBV7-2,-,CASSLASAGRTEAFF,TGTGCCAGCAGCTTAGCGTCCGCAGGGCGCACTGAAGCTTTCTTT
TRBJ2-1,-,TRBV6-6,-,CASSIRLVEQFF,TGTGCCAGCAGTATACGACTAGTAGAGCAGTTCTTC
TRBJ1-2,TRBD1,TRBV27,-,CASSLDRTGSVYGYTF,TGTGCCAGCAGTTTGGATCGGACAGGGAGCGTCTATGGCTACACCTTC
TRBJ1-1,-,TRBV7-9,few,CASSWTDDTEAFF,TGTGCCAGCAGCTGGACAGATGACACTGAAGCTTTCTTT
TRBJ2-7,-,TRBV14,-,CASSQDQAVAYEQYF,TGTGCCAGCAGCCAAGATCAAGCGGTAGCCTACGAGCAGTACTTC
TRBJ2-3,-,TRBV10-3,few,CAIGSGGGTDTQYF,TGTGCCATCGGCAGTGGGGGCGGCACAGATACGCAGTATTTT
TRBJ2-7,-,TRBV5-1,once,CASSLALGSSYEQYF,TGCGCCAGCAGCTTGGCCCTAGGTTCGTCCTACGAGCAGTACTTC
TRBJ1-5,TRBD1,TRBV15,few,CATSRGQGSNQPQHF,TGTGCCACCAGCAGAGGACAGGGGAGCAATCAGCCCCAGCATTTT
TRBJ1-1,-,TRBV29-1,few,CSVVRNTEAFF,TGCAGCGTTGTGAGGAACACTGAAGCTTTCTTT
TRBJ2-2,-,TRBV20-1,-,CSAPFNGELFF,TGCAGTGCTCCATTTAACGGGGAGCTGTTTTTT
TRBJ2-7,-,TRBV12-5,-,CASGLYGDKSSYEQYF,TGTGCTAGTGGTTTGTACGGGGACAAGAGCTCCTACGAGCAGTACTTC
TRBJ2-7,TRBD1,TRBV11-2,few,CASSLGTGAYEQYF,TGTGCCAGCAGCTTAGGGACAGGGGCCTACGAGCAGTACTTC